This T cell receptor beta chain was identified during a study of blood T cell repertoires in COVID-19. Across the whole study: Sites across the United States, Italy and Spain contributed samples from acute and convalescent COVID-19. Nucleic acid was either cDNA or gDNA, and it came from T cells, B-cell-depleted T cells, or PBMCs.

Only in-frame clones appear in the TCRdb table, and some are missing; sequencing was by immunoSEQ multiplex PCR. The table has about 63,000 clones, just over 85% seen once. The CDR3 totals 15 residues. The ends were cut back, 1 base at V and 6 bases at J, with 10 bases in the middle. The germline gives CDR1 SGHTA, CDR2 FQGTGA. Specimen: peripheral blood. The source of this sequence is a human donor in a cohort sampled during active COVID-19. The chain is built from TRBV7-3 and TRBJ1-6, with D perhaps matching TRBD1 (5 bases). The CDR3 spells CASSLIPQGNSPLHF. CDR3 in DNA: TGTGCCAGCAGCTTAATCCCCCAGGGTAATTCACCCCTCCACTTT. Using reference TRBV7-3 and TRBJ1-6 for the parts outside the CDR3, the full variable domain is GAGVSQTPSNKVTEKGKYVELRCDPISGHTALYWYRQSLGQGPEFLIYFQGTGAADDSGLPNDRFFAVRPEGSVSTLKIQRTERGDSAVYLCASSLIPQGNSPLHFGNGTRLTVT.